The TCR beta chain under discussion was sequenced for a study of shared clonotypes between healthy human individuals. CD8 cells regarded as naive lacked CD45RO, were positively chosen for CCR7, and omitted terminally differentiated effector memory CD45RA+ cells. This table comes from immunoSEQ multiplex PCR, and its TCRdb copy is limited to in-frame clones, with some not included. Seen here are around 2.1 million clones, about 92% observed once, and the top ten hold more than 1.5%. Losses at the gene ends were 5 bases for V and 5 bases for J; bases not matched to a gene: 8. The CDR3 sequence is 15 residues long. From germline, CDR1 is LNHNV and CDR2 YYDKDF (reference sequence). Study observations and caveats: Clonotypes not shared had lower generation probabilities than those common to all four donors.

On this clone itself: Antigen: not known.

The rearrangement uses TRBV15 and TRBJ1-1, with 10 bases identical to TRBD1. Sample: naive CD8+ T cells from PBMCs. The sequence came from a man between 18 and 29 years old in good health. Some clones in this sample may be carry-over from other donors' samples. This chain's CDR3 is CATSVRDRGDTEAFF. CDR3 nucleotide sequence: TGTGCCACCAGCGTCCGGGACAGGGGTGATACTGAAGCTTTCTTT.